This T cell receptor beta chain was observed in a study of cytomegalovirus exposure and HLA in healthy donors. Study-wide context: As released early, the data held 85 million to 95 million unique TCRs from HLA-typed donors. Regarding the study as a whole: Sequencing likely caused a cluster of highly shared sequence variants. According to a later analysis, most TCR beta chains associated with CMV appeared HLA-restricted.

Concerning this clone: Its antigen is still unknown.

PCR was performed using 60 Vbeta and 13 Jbeta primers. Original handling: In a later analysis, the count reached 82 million or so unique TCR beta chains, with about 11 million shared. Generated by immunoSEQ multiplex PCR, the TCRdb table keeps only in-frame clones and is missing some. D and trimming come from the DNA, and the V and J calls and clone size come from that table. This repertoire shows 150,000 to 200,000 clones, about 80% found once; its top ten account for roughly 4.4%. CDR1 MDHEN and CDR2 SYDVKM come from the germline V gene. The CDR3 spans 15 residues. Trimming cost V 6 bases and J 2 bases; bases outside gene matches: 5.

This sequence originates from a man aged 25-45 years in good health and CMV-seronegative. The sequenced sample was PBMCs. The chain employs TRBV28 and TRBJ2-5; 11 nucleotides line up with TRBD1. The CDR3 here is CASRLDRGRQETQYF. DNA of the CDR3: TGTGCCAGCAGATTGGACAGGGGGCGGCAAGAGACCCAGTACTTC.